This TCR beta chain was recorded in a study of T cells in Graves' hyperthyroidism and ophthalmopathy. Amplification yielded TCR beta CDR3 regions, with RNA transcripts as the source. First-round RT-PCR with HTBI primers amplified the TCR CDR3 region. TCRdb reprocessed the multiplex PCR reads via MiXCR and lists one record per CDR3 protein. Of fewer than 700,000 distinct CDR3 sequences listed, over 15% were seen once; the top ten hold approximately 18%. Germline values: CDR1 MNHEY, CDR2 SVGAGI. The CDR3 covers 14 residues. Trimming took 2 bases from V and 4 from J; bases not matched to a gene: 5. This sequence was found in a woman in her late teens or twenties with Graves' ophthalmopathy. V and J are TRBV6-5 and TRBJ2-7; 7 bases align to TRBD1. Sequenced material: blood. For the CDR3, the DNA is TGTGCCAGCAGTTACCTGGACAGGATATACGAGCAGTACTTC. The encoded protein is CASSYLDRIYEQYF.